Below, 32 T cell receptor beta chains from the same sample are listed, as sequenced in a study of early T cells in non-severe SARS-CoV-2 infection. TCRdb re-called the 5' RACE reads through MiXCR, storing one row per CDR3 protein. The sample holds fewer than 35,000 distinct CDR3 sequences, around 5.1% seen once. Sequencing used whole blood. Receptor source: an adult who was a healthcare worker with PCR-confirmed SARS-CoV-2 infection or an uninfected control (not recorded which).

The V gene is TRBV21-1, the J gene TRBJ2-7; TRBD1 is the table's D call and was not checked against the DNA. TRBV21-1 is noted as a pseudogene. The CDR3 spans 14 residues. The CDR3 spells CASSIKRKGGEQYF. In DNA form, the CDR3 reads TGTGCCAGCAGCATAAAGAGAAAGGGGGGCGAGCAGTACTTC.

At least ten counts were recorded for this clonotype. CDR3 in amino acids: CSARDPREGGNEQFF. The DNA for the CDR3 is TGCAGTGCTAGAGATCCCCGGGAGGGCGGGAATGAGCAGTTCTTC. The chain employs TRBV20-1 and TRBJ2-1, with TRBD2 matching 8 bases. From germline, CDR1 is DFQATT and CDR2 SNEGSKA (reference sequence). With V trimmed by 0 bases and J by 7 bases, 8 bases remained unmatched. This CDR3 comprises 15 residues.

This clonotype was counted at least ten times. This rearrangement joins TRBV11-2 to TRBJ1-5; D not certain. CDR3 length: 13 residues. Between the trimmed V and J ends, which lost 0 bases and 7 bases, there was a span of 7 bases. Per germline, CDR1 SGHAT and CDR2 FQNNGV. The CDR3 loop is CASSLEVGQPQHF. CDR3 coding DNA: TGTGCCAGCAGCTTAGAAGTCGGGCAGCCCCAGCATTTT.

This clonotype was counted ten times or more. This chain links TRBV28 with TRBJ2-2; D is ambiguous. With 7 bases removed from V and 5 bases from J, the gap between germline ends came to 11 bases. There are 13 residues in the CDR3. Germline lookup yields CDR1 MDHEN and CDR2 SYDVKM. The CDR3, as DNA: TGTGCCAGCATAGAAAGGGTAACCGGGGAGCTGTTTTTT. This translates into CASIERVTGELFF.

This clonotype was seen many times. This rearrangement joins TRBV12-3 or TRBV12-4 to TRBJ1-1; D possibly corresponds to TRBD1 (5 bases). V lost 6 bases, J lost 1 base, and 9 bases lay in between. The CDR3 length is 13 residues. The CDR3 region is CASSSTGNTEAFF. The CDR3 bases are TGTGCCAGCAGCAGTACAGGGAACACTGAAGCTTTCTTT.

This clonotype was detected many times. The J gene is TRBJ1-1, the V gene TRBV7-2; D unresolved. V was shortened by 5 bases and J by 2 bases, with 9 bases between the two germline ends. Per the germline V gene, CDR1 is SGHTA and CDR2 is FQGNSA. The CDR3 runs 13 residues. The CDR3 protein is CASSPGRNTEAFF. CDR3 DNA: TGTGCCAGCAGCCCAGGACGCAACACTGAAGCTTTCTTT.

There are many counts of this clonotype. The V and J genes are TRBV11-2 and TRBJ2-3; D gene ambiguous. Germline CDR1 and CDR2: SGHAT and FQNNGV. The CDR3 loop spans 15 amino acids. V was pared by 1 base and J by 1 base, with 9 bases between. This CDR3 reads CASSLAGFGTDTQYF. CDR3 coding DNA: TGTGCCAGCAGCTTAGCTGGGTTTGGCACAGATACGCAGTATTTT.

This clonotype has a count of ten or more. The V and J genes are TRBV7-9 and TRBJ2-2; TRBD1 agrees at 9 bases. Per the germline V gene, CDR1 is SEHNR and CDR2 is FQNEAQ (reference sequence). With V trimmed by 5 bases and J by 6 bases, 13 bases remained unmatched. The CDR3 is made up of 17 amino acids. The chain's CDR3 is CASSNRLGTGYPGELFF. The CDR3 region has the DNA TGTGCCAGCAGCAATAGACTCGGGACAGGGTACCCCGGGGAGCTGTTTTTT.

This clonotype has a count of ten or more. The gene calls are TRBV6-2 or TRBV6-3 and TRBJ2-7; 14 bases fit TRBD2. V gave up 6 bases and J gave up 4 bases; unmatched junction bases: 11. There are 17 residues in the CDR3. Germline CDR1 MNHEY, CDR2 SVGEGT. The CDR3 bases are TGTGCCAGCAGCCCTCCCCCGGGACTAGCGGGAGAGTACGAGCAGTACTTC. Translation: CASSPPPGLAGEYEQYF.

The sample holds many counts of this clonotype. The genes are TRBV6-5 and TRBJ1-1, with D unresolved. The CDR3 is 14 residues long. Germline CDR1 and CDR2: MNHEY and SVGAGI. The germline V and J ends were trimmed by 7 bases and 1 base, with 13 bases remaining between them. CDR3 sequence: CASKPGPKNTEAFF. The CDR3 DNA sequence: TGTGCCAGCAAACCCGGGCCGAAGAACACTGAAGCTTTCTTT.

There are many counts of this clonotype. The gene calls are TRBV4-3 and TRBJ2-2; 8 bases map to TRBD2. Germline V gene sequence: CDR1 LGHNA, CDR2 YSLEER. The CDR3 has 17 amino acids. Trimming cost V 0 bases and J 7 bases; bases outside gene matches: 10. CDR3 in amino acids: CASSQDRNSGVDGELFF. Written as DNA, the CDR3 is TGCGCCAGCAGCCAAGATCGAAATAGCGGGGTTGACGGGGAGCTGTTTTTT.

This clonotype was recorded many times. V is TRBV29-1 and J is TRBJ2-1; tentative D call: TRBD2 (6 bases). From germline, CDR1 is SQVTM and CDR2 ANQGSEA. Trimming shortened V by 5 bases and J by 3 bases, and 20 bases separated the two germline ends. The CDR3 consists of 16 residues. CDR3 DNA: TGCAGCGTTTCTCCACCCGGAGGGGTTGGCTACAATGAGCAGTTCTTC. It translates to CSVSPPGGVGYNEQFF.

DNA of the CDR3: TGTGCCAGCAGCATATCCGGGACAGGGGGCAATGAGCAGTTCTTC. Translated: CASSISGTGGNEQFF. The chain combines TRBV5-4 with TRBJ2-1; 11 bases are shared with TRBD1. Looked up from germline, CDR1 is SGHNT and CDR2 is YYREEE (reference sequence). V dropped 4 bases and J dropped 6; count of bases not matched to a gene: 6. This CDR3 region has 15 residues.

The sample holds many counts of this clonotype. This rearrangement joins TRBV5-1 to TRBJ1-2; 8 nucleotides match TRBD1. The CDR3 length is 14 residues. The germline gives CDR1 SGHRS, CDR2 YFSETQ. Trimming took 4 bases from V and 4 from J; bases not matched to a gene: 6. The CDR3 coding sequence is TGCGCCAGCAGCATCGGACAGGGCGTCTATGGCTACACCTTC. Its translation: CASSIGQGVYGYTF.

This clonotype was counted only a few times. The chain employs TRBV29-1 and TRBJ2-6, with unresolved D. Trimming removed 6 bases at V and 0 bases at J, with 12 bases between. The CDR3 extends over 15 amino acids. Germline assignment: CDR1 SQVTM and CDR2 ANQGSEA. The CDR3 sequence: CSVRPGNSGANVLTF. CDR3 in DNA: TGCAGCGTCCGACCCGGAAACTCTGGGGCCAACGTCCTGACTTTC.

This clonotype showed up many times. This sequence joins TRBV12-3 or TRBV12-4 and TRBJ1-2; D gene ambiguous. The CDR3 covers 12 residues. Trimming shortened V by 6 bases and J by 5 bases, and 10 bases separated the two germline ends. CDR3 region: CASRTAEYGYTF. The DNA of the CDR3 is TGTGCCAGCAGGACTGCCGAGTATGGCTACACCTTC.

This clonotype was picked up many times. DNA for the CDR3: TGCAGTGCTAGTACCGTGTACAATGAGCAGTTCTTC. Protein product: CSASTVYNEQFF. The V call is TRBV20-1, the J call TRBJ2-1; no firm D call. Trimming pared 3 bases from V and 4 bases from J, leaving 7 bases between. The germline gives CDR1 DFQATT, CDR2 SNEGSKA (reference sequence). CDR3 size: 12 residues.

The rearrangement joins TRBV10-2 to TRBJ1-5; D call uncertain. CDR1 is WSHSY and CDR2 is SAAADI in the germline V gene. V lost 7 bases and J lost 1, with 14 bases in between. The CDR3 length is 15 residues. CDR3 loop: CASTAGPKSNQPQHF. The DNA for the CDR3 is TGCGCCAGCACCGCAGGCCCCAAAAGCAATCAGCCCCAGCATTTT.

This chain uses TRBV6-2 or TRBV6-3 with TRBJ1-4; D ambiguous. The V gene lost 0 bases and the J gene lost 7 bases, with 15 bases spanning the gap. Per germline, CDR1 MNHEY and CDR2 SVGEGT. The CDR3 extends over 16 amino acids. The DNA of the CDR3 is TGTGCCAGCAGTTACTCGAAGGTCAGAGGCTTTGAAAAACTGTTTTTT. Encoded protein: CASSYSKVRGFEKLFF.

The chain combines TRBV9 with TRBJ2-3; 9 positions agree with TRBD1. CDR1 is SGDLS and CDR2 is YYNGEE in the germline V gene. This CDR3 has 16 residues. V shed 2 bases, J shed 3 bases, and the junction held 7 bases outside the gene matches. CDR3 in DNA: TGTGCCAGCAGCGTCAACCGGGACAGGGCAACAGATACGCAGTATTTT. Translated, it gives CASSVNRDRATDTQYF.

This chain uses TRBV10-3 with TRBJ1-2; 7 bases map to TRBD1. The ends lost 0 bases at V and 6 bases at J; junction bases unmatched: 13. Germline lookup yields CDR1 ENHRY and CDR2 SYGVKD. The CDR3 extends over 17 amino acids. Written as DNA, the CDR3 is TGTGCCATCAGTGAGTCGACTCAGAGGGGGCTGCTGAATGGCTACACCTTC. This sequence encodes CAISESTQRGLLNGYTF.

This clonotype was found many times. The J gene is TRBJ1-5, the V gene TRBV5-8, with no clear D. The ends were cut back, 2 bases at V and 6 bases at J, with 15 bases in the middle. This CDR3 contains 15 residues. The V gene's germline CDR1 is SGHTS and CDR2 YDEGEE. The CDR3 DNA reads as TGTGCCAGCAGCTTAGGACCGTTTTTCGGTCAGCCCCAGCATTTT. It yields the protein CASSLGPFFGQPQHF. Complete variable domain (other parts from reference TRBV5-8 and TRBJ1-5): EAGVTQSPTHLIKTRGQQATLRCSPISGHTSVYWYQQALGLGLQFLLWYDEGEERNRGNFPPRFSGRQFPNYSSELNVNALELEDSALYLCASSLGPFFGQPQHFGDGTRLSIL.

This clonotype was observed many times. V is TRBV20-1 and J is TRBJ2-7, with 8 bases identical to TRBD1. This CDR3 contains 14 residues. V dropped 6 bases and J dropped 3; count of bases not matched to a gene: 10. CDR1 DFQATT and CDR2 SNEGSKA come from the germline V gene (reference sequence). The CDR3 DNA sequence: TGCAGTGCGGACCCCGGGACAGGAGTCTACGAGCAGTACTTC. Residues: CSADPGTGVYEQYF.

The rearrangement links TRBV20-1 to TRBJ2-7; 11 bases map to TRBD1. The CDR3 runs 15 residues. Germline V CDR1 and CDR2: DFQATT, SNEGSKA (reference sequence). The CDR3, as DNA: TGCAGCCTATCACGAGTTTACGGGACAGGGGGCGAGCAGTACTTC. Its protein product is CSLSRVYGTGGEQYF.

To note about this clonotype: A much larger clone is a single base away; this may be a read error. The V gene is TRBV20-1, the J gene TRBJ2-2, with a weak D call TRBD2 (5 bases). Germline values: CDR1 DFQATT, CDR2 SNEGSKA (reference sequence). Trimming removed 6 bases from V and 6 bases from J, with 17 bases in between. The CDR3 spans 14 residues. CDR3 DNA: TGCAGTGCAACCACTAGTATCATGGCCGGGGAGCTGTTTTTT. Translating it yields CSATTSIMAGELFF.

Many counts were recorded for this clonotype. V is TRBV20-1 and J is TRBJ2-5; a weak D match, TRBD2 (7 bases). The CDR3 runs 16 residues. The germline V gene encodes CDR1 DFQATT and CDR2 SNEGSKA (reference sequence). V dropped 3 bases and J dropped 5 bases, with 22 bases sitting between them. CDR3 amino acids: CSASSSGMGAVETQYF. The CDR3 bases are TGCAGTGCTAGTTCCAGCGGGATGGGGGCAGTGGAGACCCAGTACTTC.

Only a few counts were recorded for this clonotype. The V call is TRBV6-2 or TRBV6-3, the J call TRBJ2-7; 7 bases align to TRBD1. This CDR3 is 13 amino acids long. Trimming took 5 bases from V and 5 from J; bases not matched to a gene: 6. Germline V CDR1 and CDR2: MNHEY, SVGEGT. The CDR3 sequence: CASSPGTVNEQYF. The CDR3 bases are TGTGCCAGCAGTCCCGGGACAGTTAACGAGCAGTACTTC.

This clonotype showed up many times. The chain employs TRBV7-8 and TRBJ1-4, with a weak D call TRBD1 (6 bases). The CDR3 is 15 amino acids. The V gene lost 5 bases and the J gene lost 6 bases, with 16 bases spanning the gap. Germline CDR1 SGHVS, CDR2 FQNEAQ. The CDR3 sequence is CASSGSGTRDEKLFF. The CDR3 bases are TGTGCCAGCAGCGGGTCCGGGACAAGGGATGAAAAACTGTTTTTT.

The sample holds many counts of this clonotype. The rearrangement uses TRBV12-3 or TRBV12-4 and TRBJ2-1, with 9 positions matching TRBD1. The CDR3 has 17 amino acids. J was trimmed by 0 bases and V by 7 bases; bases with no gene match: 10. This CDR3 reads CASKDEQGAYSYNEQFF. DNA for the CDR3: TGTGCCAGCAAAGATGAACAGGGGGCTTACTCCTACAATGAGCAGTTCTTC.

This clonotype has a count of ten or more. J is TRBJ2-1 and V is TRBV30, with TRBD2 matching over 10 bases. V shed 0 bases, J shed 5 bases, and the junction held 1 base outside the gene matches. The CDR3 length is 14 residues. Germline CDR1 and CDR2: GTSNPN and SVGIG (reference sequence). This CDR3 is CAWSVTSGNNEQFF. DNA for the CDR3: TGTGCCTGGAGTGTAACTAGCGGGAACAATGAGCAGTTCTTC.

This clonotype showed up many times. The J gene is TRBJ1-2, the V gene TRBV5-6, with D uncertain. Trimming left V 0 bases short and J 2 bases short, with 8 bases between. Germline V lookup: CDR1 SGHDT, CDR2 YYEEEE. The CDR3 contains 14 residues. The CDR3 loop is CASSLGQLNYGYTF. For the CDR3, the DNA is TGTGCCAGCAGCTTGGGTCAGCTCAACTATGGCTACACCTTC.

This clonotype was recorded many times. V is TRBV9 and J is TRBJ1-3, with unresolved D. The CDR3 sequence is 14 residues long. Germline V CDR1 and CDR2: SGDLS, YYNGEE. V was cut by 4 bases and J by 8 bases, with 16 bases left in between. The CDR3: CASSPSAPSYTIYF. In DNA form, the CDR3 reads TGTGCCAGCAGCCCATCGGCCCCCTCGTACACCATATATTTT.